Below, 28 T cell receptor beta chains from the same sample are listed, as sequenced in a study of prognosis after radiotherapy for stage I lung cancer. Two-round multiplex PCR on genomic DNA was the method by which TCR beta CDR3 was amplified. Amplification in first-round PCR relied on primers specific to each TRBV and TRBJ gene. TCRdb reanalysed the multiplex PCR reads using MiXCR and keeps one entry per CDR3 protein. Counted here are fewer than 30,000 distinct CDR3 sequences, around 42% occurring once; the ten biggest clones make up under 15%. This material consisted of PBMCs, taken before or after stereotactic body radiation therapy (not recorded which). These TCRs come from a donor of 50 years or more with non-small cell lung cancer.

The chain carries TRBV6-1 and TRBJ2-5; a weak D match, TRBD1 (5 bases). CDR3 length: 16 residues. The germline V gene encodes CDR1 MNHNS and CDR2 SASEGT. Trimming pared 1 base from V and 2 bases from J, leaving 14 bases between. In DNA form, the CDR3 reads TGTGCCAGCAGTGAAGGTTGTTACAGGTTTCAAGAGACCCAGTACTTC. Translation: CASSEGCYRFQETQYF.

The chain couples TRBV2 to TRBJ2-6; D is unresolved. Trimming left V 8 bases short and J 0 bases short, with 14 bases between. CDR1 is SNHLY, CDR2 FYNNEI, per germline. There are 16 residues in the CDR3. The CDR3 is CASGVGDSSGANVLTF. CDR3 nucleotide sequence: TGTGCCAGCGGGGTGGGCGATTCCTCTGGGGCCAACGTCCTGACTTTC.

In the case of this clonotype: An end of the junction does not agree with germline; a read error may underlie this. The chain uses TRBV25-1 and TRBJ1-4; 8 bases match TRBD1. The CDR3 runs to 15 residues. Germline CDR1 is MGHDK and CDR2 is SYGVNS. In DNA, the CDR3 is TGTGCCAGCAATGAACCGGGACAGGTAAATGAAAAACTGTTTTTT. It translates to CASNEPGQVNEKLFF.

There are many counts of this clonotype. The chain links TRBV10-3 to TRBJ1-3, with D tentatively TRBD1 (6 bases). The germline V gene encodes CDR1 ENHRY and CDR2 SYGVKD. V was trimmed by 8 bases and J by 2 bases, leaving 19 bases between them. This CDR3 spans 16 amino acids. The CDR3 sequence is CAIRATGLGAGNTIYF. The CDR3 DNA sequence: TGTGCCATCCGGGCCACAGGGTTGGGGGCTGGAAACACCATATATTTT.

This clonotype was observed at least ten times. The V and J genes are TRBV4-1 and TRBJ1-3, with D tentatively TRBD1 (6 bases). CDR1 is MGHRA, CDR2 YSYEKL, per germline. The CDR3 length is 16 residues. The V end lost 0 bases, the J end lost 2 bases, and 11 bases lay between the germline ends. As DNA, the CDR3 is TGCGCCAGCAGCCAAGACCCAGGGGACCCTGGAAACACCATATATTTT. Translation gives CASSQDPGDPGNTIYF.

This rearrangement joins TRBV5-1 to TRBJ2-1; 10 nucleotides line up with TRBD2. Losses at the gene ends were 2 bases for V and 6 bases for J; bases not matched to a gene: 14. The V gene's germline CDR1 is SGHRS and CDR2 YFSETQ. The CDR3 is 18 residues long. The CDR3 DNA reads TGCGCCAGCAGCTTTTGGATAGCGGGGGGAACGAGTGGCAATGAGCAGTTCTTC. This translates into CASSFWIAGGTSGNEQFF.

At least ten counts were recorded for this clonotype. The chain has TRBV20-1 and TRBJ1-6; TRBD1 matches 9 bases. V lost 1 base and J lost 7; bases outside the gene matches: 5. Germline assignment: CDR1 DFQATT and CDR2 SNEGSKA (reference sequence). This CDR3 spans 15 amino acids. DNA for the CDR3: TGCAGTGCTAGAGCGGGACAGGGCAGGAATTCACCCCTCCACTTT. Translating it yields CSARAGQGRNSPLHF.

By sample share, this clonotype is medium-sized. V is TRBV9 and J is TRBJ2-2, with D tentatively TRBD2 (5 bases). With 3 bases removed from V and 6 bases from J, the gap between germline ends came to 9 bases. The germline CDR1 and CDR2 sequences are SGDLS and YYNGEE. CDR3 length equals 13 residues. The CDR3 sequence is CASSGLTAGELFF. CDR3 sequence (DNA): TGTGCCAGCAGCGGACTAACCGCCGGGGAGCTGTTTTTT.

This rearrangement joins TRBV3-1 to TRBJ1-5, with 8 positions matching TRBD1. The CDR3 is 14 residues long. Germline lookup yields CDR1 LGHDT and CDR2 YNNKEL (reference sequence). The V and J ends lost 4 bases and 4 bases, in that order; junction bases with no gene match: 3. CDR3 bases: TGTGCCAGCAGCCGTGGACAGGGTAATCAGCCCCAGCATTTT. Translated, it gives CASSRGQGNQPQHF.

This clonotype was counted ten times or more. The chain has TRBV6-1 and TRBJ1-1; D is ambiguous. The CDR3 runs to 15 residues. Germline V CDR1 and CDR2: MNHNS, SASEGT. Trimming cost V 4 bases and J 2 bases, with 14 bases left between them. The CDR3 region is CASSANSAGNTEAFF. In DNA, the CDR3 is TGTGCCAGCAGTGCTAACTCGGCAGGTAACACTGAAGCTTTCTTT.

The chain recombines TRBV20-1 with TRBJ2-7; 9 positions match TRBD1. Per germline, CDR1 DFQATT and CDR2 SNEGSKA (reference sequence). The CDR3 extends over 15 amino acids. The J segment lost 5 bases and the V segment lost 0 bases, leaving 8 bases of the junction unmatched. The DNA for the CDR3 is TGCAGTGCTAGAGAGCCCTGGACAGGGGCGGACGAGCAGTACTTC. It yields the protein CSAREPWTGADEQYF.

V gene TRBV2 combines with J gene TRBJ1-2; D call uncertain. This CDR3 spans 12 amino acids. Germline V gene lookup returns CDR1 SNHLY and CDR2 FYNNEI. Between the trimmed V and J ends, which lost 6 bases and 5 bases, there was a span of 10 bases. CDR3 region: CASRGFTYGYTF. In DNA form, the CDR3 reads TGTGCCAGCAGGGGGTTTACGTATGGCTACACCTTC.

The chain is built from TRBV6-2 or TRBV6-3 and TRBJ1-6, with D tentatively TRBD1 (6 bases). CDR1 is MNHEY, CDR2 SVGEGT, per germline. Trimming took 6 bases from V and 15 from J, leaving 24 bases between them. The CDR3 is 15 residues long. The chain's CDR3 is CASSAGHLRAWGLHF. The CDR3 nucleotides read TGTGCCAGCAGCGCGGGACATTTGAGGGCCTGGGGCCTCCACTTT.

The chain combines TRBV7-2 with TRBJ1-3; no clear D. Looked up from germline, CDR1 is SGHTA and CDR2 is FQGNSA. Deletions cut 8 bases from V and 4 bases from J, with 9 bases between. The CDR3 contains 12 residues. This CDR3 reads CASRLPGNTIYF. The CDR3 coding sequence is TGTGCCAGCCGTCTCCCGGGAAACACCATATATTTT.

Within the sample, this clonotype is medium-sized. The V gene is TRBV11-3, the J gene TRBJ2-7, with D maybe TRBD2 (6 bases). From germline, CDR1 is SGHNT and CDR2 YENEEA. The CDR3 is 15 amino acids. Trimming shortened V by 1 base and J by 5 bases, and 15 bases separated the two germline ends. CDR3 residues: CASSLAAGSVHEQYF. In DNA form, the CDR3 reads TGTGCCAGCAGCTTAGCAGCGGGTTCAGTCCACGAGCAGTACTTC.

The table lists this clonotype with a few counts. Relative to the germline gene, one junction end is altered; a read error may explain this. The chain recombines TRBV6-1 with TRBJ2-4; D is perhaps TRBD1 (5 bases). CDR3 length: 19 residues. Germline V CDR1 and CDR2: MNHNS, SASEGT. The CDR3 DNA is TGTGTCAGCAGTGAAATCTGGGGCTCATCCCTAAGTGCCAAAAACATTCAGTACTTC. Its protein product is CVSSEIWGSSLSAKNIQYF.

This clonotype was detected ten times or more. A much larger clonotype is one base distant, so this may be a read error. The chain joins TRBV28 to TRBJ1-5, with TRBD1 matching 8 bases. The CDR3 is 14 amino acids. Per the germline V gene, CDR1 is MDHEN and CDR2 is SYDVKM. CDR3 amino acids: CARSEQGVNQPQHF. The CDR3 coding sequence is TGTGCCCGCAGCGAACAGGGGGTCAATCAGCCCCAGCATTTT.

This clonotype was observed many times. The chain is built from TRBV7-2 and TRBJ2-1; 8 bases map to TRBD2. From germline, CDR1 is SGHTA and CDR2 FQGNSA. Trimming at V came to 4 bases and at J to 13 bases, leaving 9 bases not matched to a gene. The CDR3 has 13 amino acids. CDR3 DNA sequence: TGTGCCAGCAGCTCCGGGACTAGGAAAGGACAGTTCTTC. This sequence encodes CASSSGTRKGQFF.

About this clonotype itself: A much larger clone sits a single nucleotide away, making a read error possible. This chain uses TRBV24-1 with TRBJ2-4; a weak D match, TRBD2 (7 bases). The CDR3 has 14 residues. Germline V gene data show CDR1 as KGHDR and CDR2 as SFDVKD. Between the trimmed V and J ends, which lost 4 bases and 8 bases, there was a span of 14 bases. The CDR3 DNA is TGTGCCACCAGTGACTCGAGGGGGGGGGACATTCAGTACTTC. It translates to CATSDSRGGDIQYF.

The chain has TRBV19 and TRBJ2-5; D may be TRBD1 (5 bases). The V gene's germline CDR1 is LNHDA and CDR2 SQIVND (reference sequence). The V and J ends lost 10 bases and 5 bases respectively, with 29 bases between them. The CDR3 totals 17 residues. CDR3 bases: TGTGCCACCAAAGTGGCTAAAGCAGGGTCTTGTGGGGAGACCCAGTACTTC. Translated, it gives CATKVAKAGSCGETQYF.

This clonotype appeared once. The CDR3 protein is CASSGEEGFTEAFF. For the CDR3, the DNA is TGTGCCAGCAGCGGTGAGGAGGGGTTCACTGAAGCTTTCTTT. This rearrangement joins TRBV5-8 to TRBJ1-1, with D perhaps TRBD1 (5 bases). Looked up from germline, CDR1 is SGHTS and CDR2 is YDEGEE. The V end lost 4 bases, the J end lost 4 bases, and 14 bases lay between the germline ends. CDR3 length: 14 residues.

The chain employs TRBV6-2 or TRBV6-3 and TRBJ2-3, with TRBD2 matching 15 bases. Germline V lookup: CDR1 MNHEY, CDR2 SVGEGT. The length of the CDR3 is 17 residues. Trimming took 7 bases from V and 6 from J; bases not matched to a gene: 11. This chain's CDR3 is CASTAGTSGRISDTQYF. As DNA, the CDR3 is TGTGCCAGCACCGCTGGGACTAGCGGGAGGATCTCCGATACGCAGTATTTT.

In its sample, this clonotype was seen many times. J is TRBJ2-7 and V is TRBV20-1; 7 bases are a match to TRBD2. This CDR3 has 15 amino acids. The germline CDR1 and CDR2 sequences are DFQATT and SNEGSKA (reference sequence). J was trimmed by 0 bases and V by 6 bases; bases with no gene match: 11. The DNA of the CDR3 is TGCAGTGCGACCGACCTCGGGAGGATCTCCTACGAGCAGTACTTC. Protein: CSATDLGRISYEQYF.

This clonotype showed up just once. This sequence joins TRBV11-3 and TRBJ1-1; D is uncertain. Looked up from germline, CDR1 is SGHNT and CDR2 is YENEEA. Trimming pared 7 bases from V and 4 bases from J, leaving 25 bases between. This CDR3 has 17 residues. CDR3 DNA sequence: TGTGCCAGCAAATTATCCCTCTGGGCCAGGACGGCCACTGAAGCTTTCTTT. It encodes CASKLSLWARTATEAFF. Drawing the rest from reference TRBV11-3 and TRBJ1-1, the complete variable domain is EAGVVQSPRYKIIEKKQPVAFWCNPISGHNTLYWYLQNLGQGPELLIRYENEEAVDDSQLPKDRFSAERLKGVDSTLKIQPAELGDSAVYLCASKLSLWARTATEAFFGQGTRLTVV.

This clonotype was observed many times. This sequence joins TRBV4-2 and TRBJ2-2; D might be TRBD1 or TRBD2, each matching 6 bases. The germline CDR1 and CDR2 sequences are LGHNA and YNFKEQ. CDR3 length: 16 residues. V was trimmed by 0 bases and J by 6 bases, leaving 14 bases between them. The CDR3: CASSQDSPGGSGELFF. DNA of the CDR3: TGTGCCAGCAGCCAAGATAGTCCCGGGGGCTCCGGGGAGCTGTTTTTT.

This clonotype has ten or more counts. The chain couples TRBV29-1 to TRBJ1-3, with unresolved D. Germline V lookup: CDR1 SQVTM, CDR2 ANQGSEA. Trimming left V 4 bases short and J 4 bases short, with 11 bases between. The CDR3 contains 13 residues. The chain's CDR3 is CSVGRGTGNTIYF. The DNA of the CDR3 is TGCAGCGTTGGGCGGGGTACGGGAAACACCATATATTTT.

This clonotype was detected many times. The V call is TRBV4-3, the J call TRBJ2-3; no clear D. V dropped 0 bases and J dropped 3 bases, with 13 bases sitting between them. Germline-derived CDR1 and CDR2 are LGHNA and YSLEER. The CDR3 runs to 16 residues. The CDR3 reads CASSQEFPTQTDTQYF. The CDR3, as DNA: TGCGCCAGCAGCCAAGAATTCCCGACTCAGACAGATACGCAGTATTTT.

This rearrangement joins TRBV15 to TRBJ2-7; TRBD1 aligns across 8 bases. V lost 3 bases and J lost 3; bases outside the gene matches: 4. Germline CDR1 reads LNHNV; CDR2 reads YYDKDF (reference sequence). This CDR3 has 14 amino acids. CDR3 sequence (DNA): TGTGCCACCAGCAGCCGGACAGGGAGCTACGAGCAGTACTTC. Translation gives CATSSRTGSYEQYF. The whole variable domain, filled in from reference TRBV15 and TRBJ2-7, reads DAMVIQNPRYQVTQFGKPVTLSCSQTLNHNVMYWYQQKSSQAPKLLFHYYDKDFNNEADTPDNFQSRRPNTSFCFLDIRSPGLGDTAMYLCATSSRTGSYEQYFGPGTRLTVT.